This T cell receptor beta chain is from a study of blood T cell repertoires in COVID-19. On the study more broadly: Acute-phase and convalescent COVID-19 samples originated in the United States, Italy and Spain. The cDNA or gDNA used as material had been derived from T cells, B-cell-depleted T cells, or PBMCs.

To note about this clone: A much larger clone lies one base from this, so it may be a read error.

Original data processing: Researchers report that nucleated cell counts were estimated from reference gene primer amplification. The data were produced by immunoSEQ multiplex PCR, yet TCRdb's version contains in-frame clones alone and is incomplete. Clonal size and the V and J genes are those of that table, whereas D and trimming came from the DNA. Altogether about 130,000 clones are present, about four fifths being singletons, with the ten largest covering 9.7%. Germline CDR1 reads SEHNR; CDR2 reads FQNEAQ (reference sequence). V gave up 5 bases and J gave up 1 base, with 11 bases separating them. CDR3 size: 14 residues.

The V and J genes are TRBV7-9 and TRBJ1-1, with D possibly matching TRBD1 (6 bases). The sequence was obtained from a man aged 40-49 years with active or convalescent COVID-19. Sequenced input: peripheral blood. The CDR3 DNA sequence: TGTGCCAGCAGCCCCGGACAGACGAACACTGAAGCTTTCTTT. This sequence encodes CASSPGQTNTEAFF.